A single sample gave rise to the 15 T cell receptor beta chains below, sequenced in a study of blood T cell repertoires in COVID-19. Here immunoSEQ multiplex PCR was the method, and the copy in TCRdb shows in-frame clones only, minus some. The table lists roughly 220,000 clones, roughly 89% of them singletons. Sequences were obtained from PBMCs or T cells enriched from blood (not recorded which). The receptors were sampled from a woman aged 35 to 49 who had recovered from COVID-19.

This chain connects TRBV10-3 to TRBJ1-2; possible D gene TRBD1, 5 bases. Germline CDR1 and CDR2: ENHRY and SYGVKD. CDR3 length equals 14 residues. Trimming removed 2 bases at V and 3 bases at J, with 10 bases between. The CDR3 here is CAISEGGDDYGYTF. The CDR3 coding sequence is TGTGCCATCAGTGAGGGGGGGGATGACTATGGCTACACCTTC.

The table lists this clone with a count of one. The chain combines TRBV23-1 with TRBJ2-7; no definite D call. TRBV23-1 is annotated as an ORF whose role is uncertain. This CDR3 has 10 amino acids. Trimming stripped 4 bases from V and 7 bases from J, with 5 bases between. The CDR3 sequence is CASSPFEQYV. In DNA, the CDR3 is TGCGCCAGCAGTCCATTTGAGCAGTACGTC.

V is TRBV6-2 or TRBV6-3 and J is TRBJ2-1; a possible D gene is TRBD2 (5 bases). Deletions cut 6 bases from V and 9 bases from J, with 9 bases between. The CDR3 contains 11 residues. Germline V gives CDR1 MNHEY, CDR2 SVGEGT. CDR3 nucleotides: TGTGCCAGCAGCCCCGGGATTGAGCAGTTCTTC. It specifies CASSPGIEQFF.

The rearrangement links TRBV30 to TRBJ1-1, with TRBD1 matching 8 bases. The length of the CDR3 is 15 residues. V shed 4 bases, J shed 7 bases, and the junction held 14 bases outside the gene matches. The V gene's germline CDR1 is GTSNPN and CDR2 SVGIG (reference sequence). For the CDR3, the DNA is TGTGCCTGGATAGGACAGGGATCCCAAGCAGGTGAAGCTTTCTTT. Encoded protein: CAWIGQGSQAGEAFF.

This clone has more than one count but fewer than ten. The chain uses TRBV13 and TRBJ1-2; 9 bases map to TRBD1. Per the germline V gene, CDR1 is PRHDT and CDR2 is FYEKMQ (reference sequence). The CDR3 consists of 17 residues. Trimming took 5 bases from V and 3 from J; bases not matched to a gene: 13. DNA for the CDR3: TGTGCCAGCAGCCTACGGGACAGGGCTAACCCCTACTATGGCTACACCTTC. Translation: CASSLRDRANPYYGYTF. Variable domain in full (rest from reference TRBV13 and TRBJ1-2): AAGVIQSPRHLIKEKRETATLKCYPIPRHDTVYWYQQGPGQDPQFLISFYEKMQSDKGSIPDRFSAQQFSDYHSELNMSSLELGDSALYFCASSLRDRANPYYGYTFGSGTRLTVV.

The DNA for the CDR3 is TGTGCCATCAGTGAGTCGAACAGGGAAGCTTCACCCCTCCACTTT. Translating gives CAISESNREASPLHF. The J gene is TRBJ1-6, the V gene TRBV10-3; a weak D match, TRBD1 (6 bases). Germline values: CDR1 ENHRY, CDR2 SYGVKD. V lost 0 bases and J lost 9, with 12 bases in between. This CDR3 region has 15 residues.

The chain joins TRBV5-1 to TRBJ2-7; TRBD1 matches at 9 bases. Germline trimming cut 2 bases from V and 3 bases from J; bases unmatched to any gene: 3. This CDR3 has 14 residues. CDR1 and CDR2 from the germline V gene are SGHRS and YFSETQ. The CDR3, as DNA: TGCGCCAGCAGCTTTACAGGGGGCGACTACGAGCAGTACTTC. This sequence encodes CASSFTGGDYEQYF.

The chain combines TRBV4-1 with TRBJ2-7, with D uncertain. CDR1 is MGHRA and CDR2 is YSYEKL in the germline V gene. The V end lost 1 base, the J end lost 1 base, and 5 bases lay between the germline ends. The CDR3 has 13 amino acids. The CDR3 bases are TGCGCCAGCAGCCAAGTGCGGTCCTACGAGCAGTACTTC. Encoded protein: CASSQVRSYEQYF.

The rearrangement joins TRBV4-1 to TRBJ1-4; D is ambiguous. CDR1 and CDR2 (germline): MGHRA, YSYEKL. Trimming stripped 0 bases from V and 15 bases from J, with 11 bases between. The CDR3 has 12 amino acids. DNA of the CDR3: TGCGCCAGCAGCCAAGATTCTTTCGGGTTGTTTTTT. It translates to CASSQDSFGLFF.

This chain connects TRBV19 to TRBJ2-1, with 8 bases aligning to TRBD2. V gave up 3 bases and J gave up 4 bases; unmatched junction bases: 5. There are 15 residues in the CDR3. Germline values: CDR1 LNHDA, CDR2 SQIVND (reference sequence). The CDR3 here is CASSMRGALYNEQFF. CDR3 bases: TGTGCCAGTAGTATGCGGGGGGCCTTATACAATGAGCAGTTCTTC.

This clone came up a few times. The J gene is TRBJ2-3, the V gene TRBV6-2 or TRBV6-3; TRBD2 aligns across 8 bases. The CDR3 is made up of 14 amino acids. J gave up 1 base and V 4 bases, and 1 base lay outside the gene matches. Germline loops: CDR1 MNHEY, CDR2 SVGEGT. The CDR3 protein is CASSWGLGTDTQYF. The CDR3 coding sequence is TGTGCCAGCAGTTGGGGACTAGGCACAGATACGCAGTATTTT.

The rearrangement links TRBV6-5 to TRBJ1-6; maybe TRBD1 (6 bases). This CDR3 contains 12 residues. V shed 6 bases and J shed 11 bases, with 11 bases lying between them. Germline-derived CDR1 and CDR2 are MNHEY and SVGAGI. The CDR3 DNA reads TGTGCCAGCAGAAGGGGGTCTACACCCCTCCACTTT. Protein sequence: CASRRGSTPLHF.

The chain carries TRBV4-3 and TRBJ1-1, with 7 bases fitting TRBD1. Germline-derived CDR1 and CDR2 are LGHNA and YSLEER. V gave up 4 bases and J gave up 1 base; unmatched junction bases: 6. The CDR3 sequence is 15 residues long. CDR3 DNA: TGCGCCAGCAGCCGAAGTGGGACAGAGAACACTGAAGCTTTCTTT. It specifies CASSRSGTENTEAFF.

The chain carries TRBV2 and TRBJ1-2; 9 nucleotides align to TRBD1. V lost 4 bases to trimming and J lost 8 bases; unmatched junction nucleotides: 11. The CDR3 consists of 15 residues. In germline, CDR1 is SNHLY, CDR2 FYNNEI. The CDR3 is CASSGHPGTGKGYTF. DNA of the CDR3: TGTGCCAGCAGTGGGCACCCTGGGACAGGGAAAGGCTACACCTTC.

The V call is TRBV3-1 (or the pseudogene TRBV3-2), the J call TRBJ2-2; 9 bases map to TRBD2. CDR1 LGHDT and CDR2 YNNKEL come from the germline V gene (reference sequence). The CDR3 length is 16 residues. V shed 4 bases and J 0 bases; nucleotides not matched to a gene: 3. CDR3 sequence (DNA): TGTGCCAGCAGCCGGAGGACTAGCGCGAACACCGGGGAGCTGTTTTTT. Amino acids: CASSRRTSANTGELFF.